What follows is one T cell receptor (beta chain) and its context. Germline V lookup: CDR1 MNHNY, CDR2 SVGAGI (reference sequence). The CDR3 is 17 residues long. V was pared by 5 bases and J by 7 bases, with 15 bases of the junction left unmatched. Authors' methods: Nucleated cell number was recorded as an estimate derived from reference gene primer amplification. The assay was immunoSEQ multiplex PCR, and TCRdb's table has in-frame clones only and misses some. Clone size and V and J calls were adopted from that table, with D and trimming inferred from the DNA. The data hold about 230,000 clones, with approximately 80% observed a single time. This specimen comes from a study of blood T cell repertoires in COVID-19. Study context: Both acute and convalescent COVID-19 samples were obtained from the United States, Italy and Spain. Nucleic acid was either cDNA or gDNA, and it came from T cells, B-cell-depleted T cells, or PBMCs.

The V gene is TRBV6-6, the J gene TRBJ1-2; 11 nucleotides agree with TRBD1. The source of this sequence is a middle-aged man with acute or convalescent COVID-19. The sequenced sample consisted of peripheral blood. The CDR3 is CASSPHTDRGRGRGYTF. The CDR3 DNA reads TGTGCCAGCAGTCCTCACACGGACAGGGGGCGAGGACGTGGCTACACCTTC.